This T cell receptor (beta chain) was captured in a study of CD8 T cells in Susac syndrome. With regard to this clonotype: What it recognizes is unknown.

Study-level findings and limits: The study conceded that relatively few individuals underwent its TCR sequencing and HLA analysis.

TCR beta from blood CD8+ and CD4+ T cells was sequenced. The CDR3 totals 14 residues. Germline assignment: CDR1 LGHDT and CDR2 YNNKEL (reference sequence). Germline trimming cut 0 bases from V and 8 bases from J; bases unmatched to any gene: 6. Reverse transcription of 0.5 to 1 ug RNA was performed with random hexamers. TCRdb called the immunoSEQ multiplex PCR reads again in MiXCR, with one record for every CDR3 protein. The top ten clones hold 0.095% to 0.14% of a sample with about 280,000 distinct CDR3 sequences, roughly 85% of them seen once. The chain combines TRBV3-1 with TRBJ1-1, with 7 bases lining up with TRBD1. Sequencing was carried out using CD8+ T cells from PBMCs. This receptor was taken from a human donor with multiple sclerosis. The CDR3 spells CASSQEFGQAEAFF. CDR3 coding DNA: TGTGCCAGCAGCCAAGAATTTGGACAGGCAGAAGCTTTCTTT.